The 21 T cell receptor beta chains reported below all come from one sample, sequenced in a study of neoadjuvant anti-PD-1 for oral cavity cancer. TCRdb keeps only in-frame clones here, not all; method: immunoSEQ multiplex PCR. The sample has tens of thousands of clones; 65% to 85% are singletons. The source material was PBMCs, sampled before nivolumab (anti-PD-1) treatment. The receptors were gathered from a person between 40 and 80 years old with oral cavity squamous cell carcinoma.

This clone was seen just once. The gene calls are TRBV10-2 and TRBJ1-5, with TRBD1 as a possible D gene (5 bases). The CDR3 totals 14 residues. The V end lost 3 bases, the J end lost 4 bases, and 10 bases lay between the germline ends. The germline V gene encodes CDR1 WSHSY and CDR2 SAAADI. CDR3 in amino acids: CASSELEGNQPQHF. The CDR3 DNA reads TGCGCCAGCAGTGAACTAGAGGGGAATCAGCCCCAGCATTTT.

This chain connects TRBV16 to TRBJ1-6; D uncertain. Germline CDR1 and CDR2: KGHSY and FQNENV. V lost 4 bases to trimming and J lost 5 bases, with 12 bases between them. The CDR3 has 15 amino acids. CDR3 protein: CASSPPGIDNSPLHF. The CDR3 DNA reads TGTGCCAGCAGCCCTCCCGGGATCGATAATTCACCCCTCCACTTT.

V gene TRBV5-4 combines with J gene TRBJ1-2; D unclear. The CDR3 is 15 amino acids. V lost 0 bases, J lost 2 bases, and 11 bases lay in between. Germline V gene data show CDR1 as SGHNT and CDR2 as YYREEE (reference sequence). CDR3 sequence reads: CASSLALGMNYGYTF. The CDR3 nucleotides read TGTGCCAGCAGCTTGGCCTTAGGGATGAACTATGGCTACACCTTC.

The chain carries TRBV6-1 and TRBJ2-2; D is uncertain. In germline, CDR1 is MNHNS, CDR2 SASEGT. The CDR3 is 13 residues long. V dropped 6 bases and J dropped 5 bases, with 10 bases sitting between them. The chain's CDR3 is CASSAMGTGELFF. CDR3 nucleotides: TGTGCCAGCAGCGCGATGGGAACCGGGGAGCTGTTTTTT.

The chain links TRBV2 to TRBJ2-1, with D possibly being TRBD2 (6 bases). The V and J ends lost 3 bases and 6 bases respectively, with 9 bases between them. CDR3 length: 13 residues. Germline V gene lookup returns CDR1 SNHLY and CDR2 FYNNEI. CDR3 residues: CASSEGLINEQFF. CDR3 nucleotide sequence: TGTGCCAGCAGTGAGGGACTGATCAATGAGCAGTTCTTC.

The chain combines TRBV11-2 with TRBJ1-1, with TRBD1 identical over 7 bases. CDR3 size: 15 residues. Germline V lookup: CDR1 SGHAT, CDR2 FQNNGV. Trimming cost V 3 bases and J 4 bases; bases outside gene matches: 8. CDR3 nucleotide sequence: TGTGCCAGCAGCTTCAACAGGGGATATGGCACTGAAGCTTTCTTT. This codes for CASSFNRGYGTEAFF.

The chain uses TRBV5-5 and TRBJ1-1; D not resolved. Trimming shortened V by 4 bases and J by 3 bases, and 10 bases separated the two germline ends. This CDR3 is built from 13 residues. CDR1 SGHKS and CDR2 YYEKEE come from the germline V gene (reference sequence). The CDR3 DNA reads as TGTGCCAGCAGCGGAGGACTGGACACTGAAGCTTTCTTT. This sequence encodes CASSGGLDTEAFF.

The rearrangement joins TRBV27 to TRBJ2-7; D uncertain. Trimming took off 3 bases at V and 2 bases at J, with 8 bases between the two ends. The CDR3 covers 13 residues. CDR1 and CDR2 from the germline V gene are MNHEY and SMNVEV (reference sequence). The CDR3: CASSLRQTYEQYF. CDR3 coding DNA: TGTGCCAGCAGTTTGCGGCAGACCTACGAGCAGTACTTC.

V usage is TRBV19 and J usage is TRBJ1-2; 7 nucleotides match TRBD1. J lost 8 bases, V lost 6 bases, and 9 bases had no gene match. The CDR3 extends over 13 amino acids. Germline assignment: CDR1 LNHDA and CDR2 SQIVND (reference sequence). DNA of the CDR3: TGTGCCAGTAGCTCCTTCCAGGGGGAGGGCTACACCTTC. This translates into CASSSFQGEGYTF.

The chain joins TRBV15 to TRBJ2-7; D gene unclear. This CDR3 region has 14 residues. Germline values: CDR1 LNHNV, CDR2 YYDKDF (reference sequence). Trimming took 1 base from V and 2 from J, leaving 9 bases between them. The CDR3 here is CATSRGPPTYEQYF. The CDR3 bases are TGTGCCACCAGCAGAGGACCCCCCACCTACGAGCAGTACTTC.

Regarding this clone: Other DNA variants within this sample encode the same CDR3. This chain uses TRBV5-1 with TRBJ2-1, with unresolved D. Germline assignment: CDR1 SGHRS and CDR2 YFSETQ. This CDR3 contains 14 residues. Trimming shortened V by 0 bases and J by 2 bases, and 6 bases separated the two germline ends. The CDR3: CASSLGGPYNEQFF. The DNA of the CDR3 is TGCGCCAGCAGCTTGGGCGGACCCTACAATGAGCAGTTCTTC.

CDR3 sequence (DNA): TGTGCCAGCAGCTTGGAGGTAGCGGGGGGCCAAGAGACCCAGTACTTC. Translated: CASSLEVAGGQETQYF. The genes are TRBV5-4 and TRBJ2-5; TRBD2 agrees at 10 bases. V trimming: 0 bases; J trimming: 1 base; junction bases outside the gene matches: 3. CDR1 is SGHNT and CDR2 is YYREEE in the germline V gene (reference sequence). This CDR3 spans 16 amino acids.

The chain carries TRBV2 and TRBJ2-2, with TRBD1 identical over 11 bases. Germline V gene sequence: CDR1 SNHLY, CDR2 FYNNEI. V was pared by 5 bases and J by 5 bases, with 7 bases of the junction left unmatched. CDR3 size: 16 residues. The CDR3 DNA is TGTGCCAGCAGTCTTCGAGGGACAGGGGGAACCGGGGAGCTGTTTTTT. Protein sequence: CASSLRGTGGTGELFF.

The chain couples TRBV7-9 to TRBJ2-1; 10 bases map to TRBD1. V gave up 3 bases and J gave up 3 bases; unmatched junction bases: 2. The CDR3 has 15 amino acids. Per the germline V gene, CDR1 is SEHNR and CDR2 is FQNEAQ (reference sequence). The CDR3 is CASSLGQGFYNEQFF. The CDR3 DNA is TGTGCCAGCAGCTTGGGACAGGGGTTCTACAATGAGCAGTTCTTC.

CDR3 sequence (DNA): TGTGCCAGCAGCGTAGGAGGGAGTTTCTCCTACAATGAGCAGTTCTTC. It yields the protein CASSVGGSFSYNEQFF. The V and J genes are TRBV9 and TRBJ2-1; maybe TRBD2 (5 bases). CDR1 is SGDLS, CDR2 YYNGEE, per germline. The CDR3 runs to 16 residues. Trimming removed 0 bases from V and 0 bases from J, with 10 bases in between.

The rearrangement uses TRBV6-5 and TRBJ2-1; TRBD2 matches at 8 bases. Germline assignment: CDR1 MNHEY and CDR2 SVGAGI. The CDR3 consists of 15 residues. With V trimmed by 6 bases and J by 3 bases, 7 bases remained unmatched. CDR3 amino acids: CASSPGLDSYNEQFF. In DNA form, the CDR3 reads TGTGCCAGCAGCCCGGGACTAGATAGCTACAATGAGCAGTTCTTC.

This chain links TRBV7-8 with TRBJ1-5, with D maybe TRBD1 (6 bases). Germline CDR1 is SGHVS and CDR2 is FQNEAQ. Trimming shortened V by 5 bases and J by 4 bases, and 15 bases separated the two germline ends. The CDR3 is 15 residues long. CDR3 nucleotide sequence: TGTGCCAGCAGCCCCCGGGGGCCCAGAAATCAGCCCCAGCATTTT. Translation: CASSPRGPRNQPQHF.

This rearrangement joins TRBV2 to TRBJ2-1, with 11 bases fitting TRBD2. This CDR3 comprises 16 residues. The V segment lost 3 bases and the J segment 7 bases; nucleotides outside the gene matches: 8. In germline, CDR1 is SNHLY, CDR2 FYNNEI. CDR3 nucleotides: TGTGCCAGCAGTGACAGGTTCACTAGCGGGGGTAATGAGCAGTTCTTC. Encoded protein: CASSDRFTSGGNEQFF.

The genes are TRBV13 and TRBJ2-1, with unresolved D. Germline V CDR1 and CDR2: PRHDT, FYEKMQ (reference sequence). The CDR3 spans 12 residues. V lost 5 bases to trimming and J lost 3 bases, with 5 bases between them. The CDR3 is CASSLFYNEQFF. The CDR3 bases are TGTGCCAGCAGCCTTTTCTACAATGAGCAGTTCTTC. Full variable domain (remainder filled in from reference TRBV13 and TRBJ2-1): AAGVIQSPRHLIKEKRETATLKCYPIPRHDTVYWYQQGPGQDPQFLISFYEKMQSDKGSIPDRFSAQQFSDYHSELNMSSLELGDSALYFCASSLFYNEQFFGPGTRLTVL.

The chain has TRBV6-1 and TRBJ1-5, with 8 bases matching TRBD1. The junction had 11 bases not matched to a gene; V was cut back by 6 bases and J by 7 bases. This CDR3 spans 15 amino acids. Germline loops: CDR1 MNHNS, CDR2 SASEGT. CDR3 region: CASSENGQGWQPQHF. For the CDR3, the DNA is TGTGCCAGCAGCGAAAACGGACAGGGTTGGCAGCCCCAGCATTTT.

The chain couples TRBV5-4 to TRBJ2-5; D uncertain. The CDR3 has 14 residues. V shed 4 bases and J shed 0 bases, with 10 bases lying between them. CDR1 and CDR2 from the germline V gene are SGHNT and YYREEE (reference sequence). This chain's CDR3 is CASSMDRYQETQYF. CDR3 coding DNA: TGTGCCAGCAGCATGGACCGGTACCAAGAGACCCAGTACTTC.